The 7 T cell receptor beta chains listed next were all sequenced from one sample in a study of tumor-infiltrating lymphocytes in localized non-small cell lung cancer. Repertoires were generated with immunoSEQ multiplex PCR, while TCRdb's copy carries only in-frame clones and drops some. The sample has 9,500 to 15,000 clones, 78% seen once; the top ten hold roughly 4.5%. Sequences were obtained from lung tumor tissue. Receptors originate from a human donor with non-small cell lung cancer.

This chain links TRBV5-1 with TRBJ2-7, with 11 bases aligning to TRBD2. The CDR3 has 16 residues. CDR1 is SGHRS, CDR2 YFSETQ, per germline. Trimming removed 4 bases from V and 0 bases from J; junction bases left unmatched: 6. The CDR3 reads CASSPTLAGGSYEQYF. The CDR3 DNA sequence: TGCGCCAGCAGCCCAACTCTAGCGGGGGGCTCCTACGAGCAGTACTTC.

By sample fraction, this clone is medium-sized. CDR3 DNA: TGTGCCAGCAGCACCAGAGGGTCCTATAATTCACCCCTCCACTTT. Its protein is CASSTRGSYNSPLHF. The rearrangement joins TRBV11-2 to TRBJ1-6; D remains unclear. Germline V gene data show CDR1 as SGHAT and CDR2 as FQNNGV. V was pared by 5 bases and J by 1 base, with 9 bases between. The CDR3 consists of 15 residues.

The chain has TRBV5-1 and TRBJ1-4; 7 positions match TRBD1. V trimming: 4 bases; J trimming: 10 bases; junction bases outside the gene matches: 13. Germline loops: CDR1 SGHRS, CDR2 YFSETQ. This CDR3 region has 15 residues. The CDR3 coding sequence is TGCGCCAGCAGCCCGGATAGACAGGGAGAGGGAAAACTGTTTTTT. It encodes CASSPDRQGEGKLFF.

This clone was detected only once. V is TRBV4-2 and J is TRBJ1-1, with D hard to call. The length of the CDR3 is 16 residues. CDR1 LGHNA and CDR2 YNFKEQ come from the germline V gene. V lost 0 bases, J lost 0 bases, and 11 bases lay in between. The CDR3 DNA sequence: TGTGCCAGCAGCCAAGAGGCAGTACTAATGAACACTGAAGCTTTCTTT. Protein sequence: CASSQEAVLMNTEAFF.

This sequence joins TRBV7-9 and TRBJ2-1, with D maybe TRBD2 (5 bases). CDR1 and CDR2 from the germline V gene are SEHNR and FQNEAQ (reference sequence). V was trimmed by 5 bases and J by 8 bases, leaving 13 bases between them. The CDR3 sequence is 13 residues long. CDR3 amino acids: CASSPPGSDEQFF. The DNA for the CDR3 is TGTGCCAGCAGCCCCCCCGGTAGCGATGAGCAGTTCTTC.

The gene calls are TRBV6-1 and TRBJ1-2; D not resolved. The germline V and J ends were trimmed by 7 bases and 6 bases, with 18 bases remaining between them. The CDR3 has 14 residues. The germline V gene encodes CDR1 MNHNS and CDR2 SASEGT. The chain's CDR3 is CASTRTRDLDGYTF. CDR3 bases: TGTGCCAGCACCAGAACGAGGGATTTGGATGGCTACACCTTC.

This chain connects TRBV25-1 to TRBJ1-6; tentatively, D is TRBD1 (6 bases). V was pared by 8 bases and J by 5 bases, with 16 bases between. CDR1 is MGHDK and CDR2 is SYGVNS in the germline V gene. There are 15 residues in the CDR3. In nucleotides, the CDR3 is TGTGCCAGCGAAACAGGGCCCGGGGATAATTCACCCCTCCACTTT. This sequence encodes CASETGPGDNSPLHF.